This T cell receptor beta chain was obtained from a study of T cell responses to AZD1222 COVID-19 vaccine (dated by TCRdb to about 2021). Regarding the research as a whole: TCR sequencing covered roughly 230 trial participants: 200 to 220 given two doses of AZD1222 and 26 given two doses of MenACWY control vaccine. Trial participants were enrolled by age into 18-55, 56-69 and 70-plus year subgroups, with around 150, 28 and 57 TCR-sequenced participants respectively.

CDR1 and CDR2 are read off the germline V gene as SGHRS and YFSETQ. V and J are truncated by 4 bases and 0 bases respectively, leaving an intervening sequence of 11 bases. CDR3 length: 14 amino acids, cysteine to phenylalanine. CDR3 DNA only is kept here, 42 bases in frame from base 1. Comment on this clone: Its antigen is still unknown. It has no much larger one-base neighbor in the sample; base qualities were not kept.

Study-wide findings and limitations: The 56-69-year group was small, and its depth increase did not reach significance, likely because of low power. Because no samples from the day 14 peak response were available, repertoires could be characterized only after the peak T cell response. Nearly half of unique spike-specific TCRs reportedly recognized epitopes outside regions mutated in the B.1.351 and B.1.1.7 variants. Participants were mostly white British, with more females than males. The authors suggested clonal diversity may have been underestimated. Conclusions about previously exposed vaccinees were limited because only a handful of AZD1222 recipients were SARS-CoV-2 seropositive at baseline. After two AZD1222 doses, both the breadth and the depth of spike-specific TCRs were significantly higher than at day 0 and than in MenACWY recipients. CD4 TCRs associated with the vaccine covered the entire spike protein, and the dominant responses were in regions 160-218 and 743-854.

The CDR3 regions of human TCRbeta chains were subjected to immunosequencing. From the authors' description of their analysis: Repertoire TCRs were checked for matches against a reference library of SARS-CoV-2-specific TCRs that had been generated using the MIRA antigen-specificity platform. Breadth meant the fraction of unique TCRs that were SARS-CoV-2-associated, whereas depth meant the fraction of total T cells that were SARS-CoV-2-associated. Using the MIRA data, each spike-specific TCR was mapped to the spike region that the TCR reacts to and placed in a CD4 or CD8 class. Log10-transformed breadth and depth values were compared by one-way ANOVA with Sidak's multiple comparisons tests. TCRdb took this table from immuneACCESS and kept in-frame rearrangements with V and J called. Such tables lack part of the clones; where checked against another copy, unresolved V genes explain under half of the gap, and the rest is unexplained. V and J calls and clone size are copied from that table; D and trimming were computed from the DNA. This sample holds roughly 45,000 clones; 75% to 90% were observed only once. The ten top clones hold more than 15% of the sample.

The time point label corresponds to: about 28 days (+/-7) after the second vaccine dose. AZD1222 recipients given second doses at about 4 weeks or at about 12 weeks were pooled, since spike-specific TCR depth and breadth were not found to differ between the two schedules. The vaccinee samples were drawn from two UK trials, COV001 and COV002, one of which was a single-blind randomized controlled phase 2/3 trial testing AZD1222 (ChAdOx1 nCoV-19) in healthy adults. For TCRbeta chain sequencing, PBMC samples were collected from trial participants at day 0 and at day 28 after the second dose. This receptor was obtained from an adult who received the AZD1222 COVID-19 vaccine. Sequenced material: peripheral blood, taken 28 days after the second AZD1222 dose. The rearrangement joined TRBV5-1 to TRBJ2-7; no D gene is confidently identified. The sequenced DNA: TGCGCCAGCAGCGGGCGAGGTTACTCCTACGAGCAGTACTTC. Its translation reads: CASSGRGYSYEQYF.